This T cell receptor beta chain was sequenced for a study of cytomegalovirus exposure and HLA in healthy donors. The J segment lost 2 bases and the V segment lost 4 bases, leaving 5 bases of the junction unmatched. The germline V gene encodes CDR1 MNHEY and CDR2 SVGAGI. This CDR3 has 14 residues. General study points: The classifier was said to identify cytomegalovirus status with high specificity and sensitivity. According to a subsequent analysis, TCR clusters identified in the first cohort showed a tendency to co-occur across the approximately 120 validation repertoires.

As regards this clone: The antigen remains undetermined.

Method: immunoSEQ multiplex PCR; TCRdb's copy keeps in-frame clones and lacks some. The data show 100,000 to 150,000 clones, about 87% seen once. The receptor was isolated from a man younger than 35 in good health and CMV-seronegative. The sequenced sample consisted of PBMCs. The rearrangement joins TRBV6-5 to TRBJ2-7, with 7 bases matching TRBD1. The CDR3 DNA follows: TGTGCCAGCAGTTTTGCAGGGGGACCCTACGAGCAGTACTTC. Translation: CASSFAGGPYEQYF.